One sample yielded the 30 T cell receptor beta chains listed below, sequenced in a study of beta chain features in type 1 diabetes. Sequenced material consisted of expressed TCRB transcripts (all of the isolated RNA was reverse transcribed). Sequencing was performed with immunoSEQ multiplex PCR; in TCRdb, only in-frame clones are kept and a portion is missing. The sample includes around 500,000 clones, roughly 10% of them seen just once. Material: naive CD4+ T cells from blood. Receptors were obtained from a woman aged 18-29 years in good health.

CDR3 DNA: TGTGCCAGCAGCCAAGATATCGGGAGCTCCTACAATGAGCAGTTCTTC. This sequence encodes CASSQDIGSSYNEQFF. The rearrangement uses TRBV14 and TRBJ2-1, with D perhaps TRBD2 (6 bases). The CDR3 has 16 amino acids. The V and J ends lost 0 bases and 0 bases respectively, with 9 bases between them. Germline V gene lookup returns CDR1 SGHDN and CDR2 FVKESK.

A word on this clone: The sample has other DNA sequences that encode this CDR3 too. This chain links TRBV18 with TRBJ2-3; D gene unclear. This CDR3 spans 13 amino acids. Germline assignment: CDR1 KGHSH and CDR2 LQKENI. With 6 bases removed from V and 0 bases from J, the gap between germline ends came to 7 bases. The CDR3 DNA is TGTGCCAGCTCCCCGACCAGCACAGATACGCAGTATTTT. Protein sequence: CASSPTSTDTQYF.

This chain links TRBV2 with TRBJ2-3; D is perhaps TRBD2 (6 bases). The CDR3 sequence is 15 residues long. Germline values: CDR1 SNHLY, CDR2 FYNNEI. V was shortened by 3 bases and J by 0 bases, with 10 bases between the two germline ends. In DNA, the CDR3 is TGTGCCAGCAGTGACGTGGGGACTAGCACAGATACGCAGTATTTT. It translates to CASSDVGTSTDTQYF.

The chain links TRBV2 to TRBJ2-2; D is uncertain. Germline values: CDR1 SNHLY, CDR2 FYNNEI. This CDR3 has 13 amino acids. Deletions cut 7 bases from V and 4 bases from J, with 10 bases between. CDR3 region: CASKRDITGELFF. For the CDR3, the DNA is TGTGCCAGCAAAAGGGATATCACCGGGGAGCTGTTTTTT.

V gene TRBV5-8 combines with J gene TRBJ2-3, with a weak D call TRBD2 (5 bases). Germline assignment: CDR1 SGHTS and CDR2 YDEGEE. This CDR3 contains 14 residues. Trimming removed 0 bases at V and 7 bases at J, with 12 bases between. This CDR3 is CASSLEPAAYTQYF. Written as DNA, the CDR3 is TGTGCCAGCAGCTTGGAGCCAGCGGCCTATACGCAGTATTTT.

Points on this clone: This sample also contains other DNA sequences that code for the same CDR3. This CDR3 reads CASSLRDRPYEQYF. Written as DNA, the CDR3 is TGCGCCAGCAGCCTCCGGGACCGGCCCTACGAGCAGTACTTC. The rearrangement uses TRBV4-3 and TRBJ2-7; D may be TRBD1 or TRBD2 (5 bases each). The CDR3 sequence is 14 residues long. Germline V lookup: CDR1 LGHNA, CDR2 YSLEER. V was clipped by 4 bases and J by 2 bases, with 12 bases between them.

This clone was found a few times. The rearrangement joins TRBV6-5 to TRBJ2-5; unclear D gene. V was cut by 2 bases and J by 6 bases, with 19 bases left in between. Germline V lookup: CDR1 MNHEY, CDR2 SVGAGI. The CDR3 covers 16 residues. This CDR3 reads CASSYRRLLLEKTQYF. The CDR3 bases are TGTGCCAGCAGTTACCGACGTCTGCTCTTGGAAAAGACCCAGTACTTC.

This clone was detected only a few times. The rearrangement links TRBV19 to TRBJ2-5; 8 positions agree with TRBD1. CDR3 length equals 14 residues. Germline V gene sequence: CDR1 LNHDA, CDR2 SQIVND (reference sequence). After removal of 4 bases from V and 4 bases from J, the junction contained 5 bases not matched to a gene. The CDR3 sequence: CASSTRTGPETQYF. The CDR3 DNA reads TGTGCCAGTAGTACCCGGACAGGGCCAGAGACCCAGTACTTC.

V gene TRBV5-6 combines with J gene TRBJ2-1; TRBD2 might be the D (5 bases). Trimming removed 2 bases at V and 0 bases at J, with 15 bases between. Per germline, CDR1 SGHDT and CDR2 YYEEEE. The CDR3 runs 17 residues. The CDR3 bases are TGTGCCAGCAGCTTCCTACGGACTCGAACCTCCTACAATGAGCAGTTCTTC. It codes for CASSFLRTRTSYNEQFF.

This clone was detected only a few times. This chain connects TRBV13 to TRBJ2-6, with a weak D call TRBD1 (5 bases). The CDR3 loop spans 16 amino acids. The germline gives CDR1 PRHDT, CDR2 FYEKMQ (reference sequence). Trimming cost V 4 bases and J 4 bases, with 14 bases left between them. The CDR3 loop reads CASSSYRRQGANVLTF. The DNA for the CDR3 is TGTGCCAGCAGCTCTTATCGGAGACAGGGGGCCAACGTCCTGACTTTC.

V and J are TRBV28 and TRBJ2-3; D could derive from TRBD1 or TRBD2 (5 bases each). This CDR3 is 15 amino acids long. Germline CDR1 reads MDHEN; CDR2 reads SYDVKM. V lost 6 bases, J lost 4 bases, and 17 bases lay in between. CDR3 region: CASSHAGTAADTQYF. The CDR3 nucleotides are TGTGCCAGCAGCCATGCCGGGACGGCTGCAGATACGCAGTATTTT.

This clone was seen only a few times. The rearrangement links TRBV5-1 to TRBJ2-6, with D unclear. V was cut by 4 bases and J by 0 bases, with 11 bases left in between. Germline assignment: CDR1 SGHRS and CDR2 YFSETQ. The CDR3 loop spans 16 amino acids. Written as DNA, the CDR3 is TGCGCCAGCAGCCCGGTTGGCTCCTCTGGGGCCAACGTCCTGACTTTC. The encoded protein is CASSPVGSSGANVLTF. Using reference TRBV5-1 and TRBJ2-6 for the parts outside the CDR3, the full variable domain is KAGVTQTPRYLIKTRGQQVTLSCSPISGHRSVSWYQQTPGQGLQFLFEYFSETQRNKGNFPGRFSGRQFSNSRSEMNVSTLELGDSALYLCASSPVGSSGANVLTFGAGSRLTVL.

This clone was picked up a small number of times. Written as DNA, the CDR3 is TGTGCCAGCAGCCCCGACATAGGAAACACCATATATTTT. It codes for CASSPDIGNTIYF. The rearrangement joins TRBV7-6 to TRBJ1-3, with unresolved D. V lost 5 bases and J 4 bases, leaving 9 bases between the germline ends. Germline values: CDR1 SGHVS, CDR2 FNYEAQ. This CDR3 has 13 residues.

CDR3 region: CSAWTDVEAFF. For the CDR3, the DNA is TGCAGTGCTTGGACAGATGTTGAAGCTTTCTTT. The rearrangement links TRBV20-1 to TRBJ1-1; weak D call: TRBD1 (6 bases). This CDR3 has 11 amino acids. The V end was cut by 5 bases, the J end by 7 bases, with 11 bases between. CDR1 is DFQATT, CDR2 SNEGSKA, per germline (reference sequence).

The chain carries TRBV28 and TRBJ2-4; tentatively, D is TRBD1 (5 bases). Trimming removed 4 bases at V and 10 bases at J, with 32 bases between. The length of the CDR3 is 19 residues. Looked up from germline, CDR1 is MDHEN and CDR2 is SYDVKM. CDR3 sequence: CASSSFPGSDSPLTGIQYF. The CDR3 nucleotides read TGTGCCAGCAGTTCATTCCCCGGCTCCGACAGTCCCCTTACTGGGATTCAGTACTTC.

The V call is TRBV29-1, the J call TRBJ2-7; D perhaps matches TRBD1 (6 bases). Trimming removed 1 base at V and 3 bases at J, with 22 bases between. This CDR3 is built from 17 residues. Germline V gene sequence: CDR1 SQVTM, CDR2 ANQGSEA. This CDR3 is CSVEGTDILGGRYEQYF. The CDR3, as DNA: TGCAGCGTTGAAGGCACAGACATTTTAGGGGGTCGCTACGAGCAGTACTTC.

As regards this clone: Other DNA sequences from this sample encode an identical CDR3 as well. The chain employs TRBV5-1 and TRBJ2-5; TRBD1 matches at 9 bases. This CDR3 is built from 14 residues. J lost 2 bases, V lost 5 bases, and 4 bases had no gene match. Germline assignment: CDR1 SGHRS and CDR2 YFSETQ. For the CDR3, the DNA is TGCGCCAGCAGTCCCGGGACAGGGCAAGAGACCCAGTACTTC. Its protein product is CASSPGTGQETQYF. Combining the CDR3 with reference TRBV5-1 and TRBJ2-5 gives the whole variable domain KAGVTQTPRYLIKTRGQQVTLSCSPISGHRSVSWYQQTPGQGLQFLFEYFSETQRNKGNFPGRFSGRQFSNSRSEMNVSTLELGDSALYLCASSPGTGQETQYFGPGTRLLVL.

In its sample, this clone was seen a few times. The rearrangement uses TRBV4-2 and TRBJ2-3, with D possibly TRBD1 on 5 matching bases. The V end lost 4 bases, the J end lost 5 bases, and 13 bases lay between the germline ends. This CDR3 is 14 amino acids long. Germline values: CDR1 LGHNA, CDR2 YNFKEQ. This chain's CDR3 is CASSPGNRRDTQYF. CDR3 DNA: TGTGCCAGCAGCCCAGGAAACAGGCGAGATACGCAGTATTTT.

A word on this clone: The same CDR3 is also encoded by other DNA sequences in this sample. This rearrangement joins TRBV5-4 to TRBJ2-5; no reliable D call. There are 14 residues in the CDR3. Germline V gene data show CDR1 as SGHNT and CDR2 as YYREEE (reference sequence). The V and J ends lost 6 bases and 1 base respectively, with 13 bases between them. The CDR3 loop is CASTPGGSQETQYF. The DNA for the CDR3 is TGTGCCAGCACCCCGGGTGGCTCCCAAGAGACCCAGTACTTC.

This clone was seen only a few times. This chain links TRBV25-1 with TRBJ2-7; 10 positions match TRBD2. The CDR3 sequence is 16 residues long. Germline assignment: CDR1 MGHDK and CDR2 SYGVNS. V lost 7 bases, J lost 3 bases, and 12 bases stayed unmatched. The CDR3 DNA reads TGTGCCAGCACCCCAGCGGGTCTAGCGGGAGTCTACGAGCAGTACTTC. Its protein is CASTPAGLAGVYEQYF.

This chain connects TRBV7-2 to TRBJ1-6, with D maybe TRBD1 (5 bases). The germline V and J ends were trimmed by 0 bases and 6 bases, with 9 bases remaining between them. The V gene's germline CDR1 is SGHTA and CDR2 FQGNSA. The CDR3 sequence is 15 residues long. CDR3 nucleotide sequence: TGTGCCAGCAGCTTAGCCAGACAGCTTAATTCACCCCTCCACTTT. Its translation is CASSLARQLNSPLHF.

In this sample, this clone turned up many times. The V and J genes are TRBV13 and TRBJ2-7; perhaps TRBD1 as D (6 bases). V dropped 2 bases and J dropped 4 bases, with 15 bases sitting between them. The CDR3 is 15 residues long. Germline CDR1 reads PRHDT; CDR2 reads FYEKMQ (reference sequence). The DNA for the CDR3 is TGTGCCAGCAGCTTAATGGGGGCGGTAGGTTACGAGCAGTACTTC. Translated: CASSLMGAVGYEQYF.

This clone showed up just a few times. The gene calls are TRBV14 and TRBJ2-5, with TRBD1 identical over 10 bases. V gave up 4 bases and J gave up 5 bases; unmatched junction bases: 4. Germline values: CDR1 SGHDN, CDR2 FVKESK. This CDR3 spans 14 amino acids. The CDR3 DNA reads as TGTGCCAGCAGCCTGACAGGGGGCGTTGAGACCCAGTACTTC. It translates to CASSLTGGVETQYF.

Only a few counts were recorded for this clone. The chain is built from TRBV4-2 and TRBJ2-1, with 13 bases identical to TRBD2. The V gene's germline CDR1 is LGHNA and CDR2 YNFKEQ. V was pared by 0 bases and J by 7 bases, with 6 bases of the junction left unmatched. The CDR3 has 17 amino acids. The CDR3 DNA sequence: TGTGCCAGCAGCCAAGATCGGACTAGCGGGAGTGGGAATGAGCAGTTCTTC. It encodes CASSQDRTSGSGNEQFF.

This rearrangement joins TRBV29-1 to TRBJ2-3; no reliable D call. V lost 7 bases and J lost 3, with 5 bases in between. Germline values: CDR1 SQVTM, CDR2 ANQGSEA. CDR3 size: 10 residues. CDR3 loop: CSGGTDTQYF. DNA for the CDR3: TGCAGCGGGGGAACAGATACGCAGTATTTT.

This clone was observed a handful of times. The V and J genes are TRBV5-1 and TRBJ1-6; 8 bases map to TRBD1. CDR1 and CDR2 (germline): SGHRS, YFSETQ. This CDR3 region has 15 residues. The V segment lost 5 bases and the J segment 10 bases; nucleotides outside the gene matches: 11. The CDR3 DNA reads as TGCGCCAGCAGATTCCGGACAGGGTCGGGCTCACCCCTCCACTTT. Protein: CASRFRTGSGSPLHF.

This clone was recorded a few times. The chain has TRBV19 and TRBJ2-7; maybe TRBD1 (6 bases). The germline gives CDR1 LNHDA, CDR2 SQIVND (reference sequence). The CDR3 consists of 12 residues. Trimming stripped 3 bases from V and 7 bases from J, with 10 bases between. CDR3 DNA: TGTGCCAGTAGTATGTTGAGGGGGGAGCAGTACTTC. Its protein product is CASSMLRGEQYF. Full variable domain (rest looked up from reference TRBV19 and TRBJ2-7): DGGITQSPKYLFRKEGQNVTLSCEQNLNHDAMYWYRQDPGQGLRLIYYSQIVNDFQKGDIAEGYSVSREKKESFPLTVTSAQKNPTAFYLCASSMLRGEQYFGPGTRLTVT.

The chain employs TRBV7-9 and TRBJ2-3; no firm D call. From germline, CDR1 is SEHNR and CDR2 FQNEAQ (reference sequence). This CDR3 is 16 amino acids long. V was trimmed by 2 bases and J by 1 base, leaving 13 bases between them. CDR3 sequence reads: CASSLSPGLGTDTQYF. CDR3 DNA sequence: TGTGCCAGCAGCTTATCTCCGGGTTTGGGCACAGATACGCAGTATTTT.

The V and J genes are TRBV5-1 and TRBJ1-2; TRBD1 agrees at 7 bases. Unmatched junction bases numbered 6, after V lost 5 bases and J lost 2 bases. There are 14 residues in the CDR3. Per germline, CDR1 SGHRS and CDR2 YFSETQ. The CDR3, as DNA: TGCGCCAGCAGACGGGACAGCCTCAACTATGGCTACACCTTC. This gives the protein CASRRDSLNYGYTF.

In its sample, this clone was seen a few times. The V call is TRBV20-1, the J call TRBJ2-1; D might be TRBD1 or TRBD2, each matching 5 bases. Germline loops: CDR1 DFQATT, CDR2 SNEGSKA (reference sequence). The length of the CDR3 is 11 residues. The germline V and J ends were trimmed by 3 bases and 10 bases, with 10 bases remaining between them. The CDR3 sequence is CSARGRLEQFF. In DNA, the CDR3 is TGCAGTGCTAGGGGACGCCTGGAGCAGTTCTTC.